The next 4 T cell receptor beta chains were all read from a single sample in a study of patients and donors after allogeneic stem cell transplantation. TCRdb re-called the RT-PCR reads with MiXCR, one entry per CDR3 protein. The table shows 90,000 to 130,000 distinct CDR3 sequences, with 35% to 45% occurring only once. Sequencing was performed on blood, either unsorted or a sorted T cell fraction (not recorded which). These receptors were obtained from a human donor who was either an allogeneic HSCT recipient or a stem cell or donor lymphocyte infusion donor (not recorded which). It is not recorded whose cells these are; they may come from a transplant donor.

J is TRBJ1-5 and V is TRBV27; TRBD1 matches at 8 bases. After removal of 2 bases from V and 4 bases from J, the junction contained 4 bases not matched to a gene. The V gene's germline CDR1 is MNHEY and CDR2 SMNVEV (reference sequence). The CDR3 length is 15 residues. The CDR3 DNA reads TGTGCCAGCAGTTTACTCCAGGGGGCTAATCAGCCCCAGCATTTT. Encoded protein: CASSLLQGANQPQHF.

CDR3 loop: CASSLPRRGRDQPQHF. DNA for the CDR3: TGTGCCAGCAGCCTCCCCCGTAGGGGGCGCGATCAGCCCCAGCATTTT. The chain employs TRBV6-2 or TRBV6-3 and TRBJ1-5; 7 nucleotides match TRBD1. V was clipped by 6 bases and J by 5 bases; unmatched bases: 13. Germline V gene lookup returns CDR1 MNHEY and CDR2 SVGEGT. The CDR3 sequence is 16 residues long.

This clonotype was found a few times. V gene TRBV5-1 combines with J gene TRBJ2-1; D perhaps matches TRBD2 (6 bases). The CDR3 runs 13 residues. In germline, CDR1 is SGHRS, CDR2 YFSETQ. Deletions cut 6 bases from V and 7 bases from J, with 14 bases between. The CDR3 DNA follows: TGCGCCAGCACTCCGGGAGCGGGTAATGAGCAGTTCTTC. Its protein product is CASTPGAGNEQFF.

The chain employs TRBV20-1 and TRBJ1-1, with a possible D match to TRBD1 (6 bases). The V gene's germline CDR1 is DFQATT and CDR2 SNEGSKA (reference sequence). The V gene lost 6 bases and the J gene lost 1 base, with 27 bases spanning the gap. The CDR3 is 18 residues long. CDR3 DNA sequence: TGCAGTGCCGTAAATTCTCCCAGGCCTGACAGGCGGAACACTGAAGCTTTCTTT. As protein: CSAVNSPRPDRRNTEAFF.